This TCR beta chain came from a study of T cells in Graves' hyperthyroidism and ophthalmopathy. Amplified regions were TCR beta CDR3 sequences from RNA transcripts. HTBI primers were used for first-round RT-PCR of the TCR CDR3. TCRdb called the multiplex PCR reads again in MiXCR, with one record for every CDR3 protein. Of 650,000 to 750,000 distinct CDR3 sequences listed, 14% are singletons. The CDR3 runs 14 residues. Germline lookup yields CDR1 DFQATT and CDR2 SNEGSKA (reference sequence). V was pared by 5 bases and J by 4 bases, with 11 bases of the junction left unmatched. This clonotype was seen at least ten times.

The chain links TRBV20-1 to TRBJ2-7; TRBD2 agrees at 7 bases. The TCR was taken from a woman aged 18-29 years with Graves' hyperthyroidism. Input material: blood. As DNA, the CDR3 is TGCAGTGCTGACCGGGGTAGCGGGCTGTACGAGCAGTACTTC. Translating it yields CSADRGSGLYEQYF.